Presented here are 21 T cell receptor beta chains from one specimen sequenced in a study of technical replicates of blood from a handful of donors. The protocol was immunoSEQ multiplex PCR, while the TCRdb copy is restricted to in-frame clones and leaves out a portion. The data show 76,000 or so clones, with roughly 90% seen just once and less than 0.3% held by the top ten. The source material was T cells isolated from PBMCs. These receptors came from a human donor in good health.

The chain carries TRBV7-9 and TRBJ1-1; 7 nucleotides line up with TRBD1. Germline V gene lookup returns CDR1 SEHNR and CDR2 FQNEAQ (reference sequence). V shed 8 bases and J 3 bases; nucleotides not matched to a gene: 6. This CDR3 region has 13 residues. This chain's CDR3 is CASRQGIDTEAFF. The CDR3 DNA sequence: TGTGCCAGCCGACAGGGAATTGACACTGAAGCTTTCTTT.

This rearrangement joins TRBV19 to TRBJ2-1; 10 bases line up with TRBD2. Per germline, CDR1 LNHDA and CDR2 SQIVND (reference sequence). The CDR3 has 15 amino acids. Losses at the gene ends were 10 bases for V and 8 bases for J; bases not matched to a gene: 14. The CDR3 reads CAIALSGGAYHEQFF. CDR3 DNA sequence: TGTGCCATCGCTTTAAGCGGGGGGGCTTACCATGAGCAGTTCTTC. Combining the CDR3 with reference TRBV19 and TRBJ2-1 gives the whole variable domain DGGITQSPKYLFRKEGQNVTLSCEQNLNHDAMYWYRQDPGQGLRLIYYSQIVNDFQKGDIAEGYSVSREKKESFPLTVTSAQKNPTAFYLCAIALSGGAYHEQFFGPGTRLTVL.

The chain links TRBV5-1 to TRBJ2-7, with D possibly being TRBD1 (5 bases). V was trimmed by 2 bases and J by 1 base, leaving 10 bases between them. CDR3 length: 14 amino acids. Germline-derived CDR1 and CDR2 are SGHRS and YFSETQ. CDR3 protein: CASSFLDISYEQYF. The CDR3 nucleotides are TGCGCCAGCAGCTTCCTGGACATATCCTACGAGCAGTACTTC. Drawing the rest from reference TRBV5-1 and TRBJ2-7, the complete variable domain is KAGVTQTPRYLIKTRGQQVTLSCSPISGHRSVSWYQQTPGQGLQFLFEYFSETQRNKGNFPGRFSGRQFSNSRSEMNVSTLELGDSALYLCASSFLDISYEQYFGPGTRLTVT.

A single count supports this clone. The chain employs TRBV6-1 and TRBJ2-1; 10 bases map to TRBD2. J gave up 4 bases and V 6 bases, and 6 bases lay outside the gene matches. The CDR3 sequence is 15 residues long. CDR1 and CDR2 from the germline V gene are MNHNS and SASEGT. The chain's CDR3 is CASRELAGGYNEQFF. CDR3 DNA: TGTGCCAGCAGGGAGTTAGCGGGGGGTTACAATGAGCAGTTCTTC.

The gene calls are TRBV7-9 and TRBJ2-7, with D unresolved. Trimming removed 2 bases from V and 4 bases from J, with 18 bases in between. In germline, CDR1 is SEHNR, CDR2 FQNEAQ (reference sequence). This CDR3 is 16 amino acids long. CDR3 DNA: TGTGCCAGCAGCTTAAACTACGAAGAAGCCCTATACGAGCAGTACTTC. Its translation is CASSLNYEEALYEQYF.

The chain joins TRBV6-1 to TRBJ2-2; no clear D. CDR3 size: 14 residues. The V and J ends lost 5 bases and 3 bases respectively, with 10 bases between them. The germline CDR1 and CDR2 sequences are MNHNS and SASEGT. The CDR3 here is CASSRNTDTGELFF. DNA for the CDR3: TGTGCCAGCAGTCGAAACACAGACACCGGGGAGCTGTTTTTT.

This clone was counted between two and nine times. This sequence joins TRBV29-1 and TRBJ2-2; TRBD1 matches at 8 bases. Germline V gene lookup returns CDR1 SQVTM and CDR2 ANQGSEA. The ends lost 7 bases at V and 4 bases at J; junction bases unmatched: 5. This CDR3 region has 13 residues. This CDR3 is CSAGDRSTGELFF. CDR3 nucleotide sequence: TGCAGCGCAGGGGACAGGTCCACCGGGGAGCTGTTTTTT.

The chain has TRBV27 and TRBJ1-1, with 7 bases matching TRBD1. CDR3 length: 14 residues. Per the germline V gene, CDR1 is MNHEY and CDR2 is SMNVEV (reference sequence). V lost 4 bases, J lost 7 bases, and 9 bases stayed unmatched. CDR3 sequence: CASSYIDRAGEAFF. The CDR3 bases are TGTGCCAGCAGTTACATTGACAGGGCCGGTGAAGCTTTCTTT.

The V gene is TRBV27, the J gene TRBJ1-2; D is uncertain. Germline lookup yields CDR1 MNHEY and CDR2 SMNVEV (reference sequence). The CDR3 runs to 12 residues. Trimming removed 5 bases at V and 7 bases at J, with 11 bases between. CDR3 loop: CASSPSGGGYTF. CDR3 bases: TGTGCCAGCAGTCCCTCAGGAGGTGGCTACACCTTC.

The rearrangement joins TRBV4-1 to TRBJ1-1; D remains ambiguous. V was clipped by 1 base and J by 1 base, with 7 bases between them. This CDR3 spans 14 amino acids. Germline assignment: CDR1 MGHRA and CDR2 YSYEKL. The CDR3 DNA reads TGCGCCAGCAGCCAAGTAAGCGAGAACACTGAAGCTTTCTTT. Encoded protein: CASSQVSENTEAFF.

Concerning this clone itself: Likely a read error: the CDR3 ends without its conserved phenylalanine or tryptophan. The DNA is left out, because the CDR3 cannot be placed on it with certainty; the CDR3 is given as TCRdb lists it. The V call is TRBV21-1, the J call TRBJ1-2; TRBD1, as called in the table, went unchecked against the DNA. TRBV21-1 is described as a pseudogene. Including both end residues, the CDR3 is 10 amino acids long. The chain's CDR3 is CASSVCTSDK.

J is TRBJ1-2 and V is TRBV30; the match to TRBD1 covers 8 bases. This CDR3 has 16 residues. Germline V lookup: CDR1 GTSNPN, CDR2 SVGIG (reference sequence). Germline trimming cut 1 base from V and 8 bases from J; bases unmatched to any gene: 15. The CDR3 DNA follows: TGTGCCTGGAGTGGGCCGTGGACAGGGTTAGTGGGCGGCTACACCTTC. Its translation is CAWSGPWTGLVGGYTF.

The CDR3 DNA reads TGTGCCAGCAGCTCGTGGACTAGCGGCAACAGACATGAGCAGTTCTTC. Translating it yields CASSSWTSGNRHEQFF. The rearrangement links TRBV5-6 to TRBJ2-1; 10 bases are shared with TRBD2. CDR3 length: 16 residues. CDR1 is SGHDT and CDR2 is YYEEEE in the germline V gene. The J segment lost 8 bases and the V segment lost 3 bases, leaving 11 bases of the junction unmatched.

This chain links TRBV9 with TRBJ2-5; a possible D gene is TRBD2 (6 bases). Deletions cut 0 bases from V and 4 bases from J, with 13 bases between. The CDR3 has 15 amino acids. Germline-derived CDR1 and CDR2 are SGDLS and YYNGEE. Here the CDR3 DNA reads TGTGCCAGCAGCGTAGGGTACGGGGGAGGAGAGACCCAGTACTTC. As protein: CASSVGYGGGETQYF.

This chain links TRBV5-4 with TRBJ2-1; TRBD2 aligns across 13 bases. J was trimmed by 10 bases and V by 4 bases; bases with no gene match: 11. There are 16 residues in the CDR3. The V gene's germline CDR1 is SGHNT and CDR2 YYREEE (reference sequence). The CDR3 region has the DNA TGTGCCAGCAGCGCGACTAGCGGGGGGTTCCTGGGAGAGCAGTTCTTC. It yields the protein CASSATSGGFLGEQFF. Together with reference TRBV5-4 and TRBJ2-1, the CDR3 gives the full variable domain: ETGVTQSPTHLIKTRGQQVTLRCSSQSGHNTVSWYQQALGQGPQFIFQYYREEENGRGNFPPRFSGLQFPNYSSELNVNALELDDSALYLCASSATSGGFLGEQFFGPGTRLTVL.

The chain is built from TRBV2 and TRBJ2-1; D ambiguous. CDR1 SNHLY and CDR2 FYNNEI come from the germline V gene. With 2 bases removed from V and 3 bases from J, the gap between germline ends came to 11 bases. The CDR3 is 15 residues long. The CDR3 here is CASSEPRSRYNEQFF. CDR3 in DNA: TGTGCCAGCAGTGAACCGCGTTCCCGCTACAATGAGCAGTTCTTC.

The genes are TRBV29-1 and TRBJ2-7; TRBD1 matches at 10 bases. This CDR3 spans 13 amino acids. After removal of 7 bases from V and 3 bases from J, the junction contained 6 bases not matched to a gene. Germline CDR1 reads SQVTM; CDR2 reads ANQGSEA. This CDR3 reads CSASGQGSYEQYF. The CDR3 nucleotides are TGCAGCGCTTCGGGACAGGGGAGCTACGAGCAGTACTTC.

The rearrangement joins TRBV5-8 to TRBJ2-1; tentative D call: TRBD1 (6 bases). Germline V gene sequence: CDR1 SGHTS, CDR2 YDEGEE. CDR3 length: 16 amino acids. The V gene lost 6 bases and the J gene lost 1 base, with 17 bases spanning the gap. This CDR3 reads CASTPGVAFSYNEQFF. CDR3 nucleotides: TGTGCCAGCACCCCAGGGGTTGCCTTTTCCTACAATGAGCAGTTCTTC.

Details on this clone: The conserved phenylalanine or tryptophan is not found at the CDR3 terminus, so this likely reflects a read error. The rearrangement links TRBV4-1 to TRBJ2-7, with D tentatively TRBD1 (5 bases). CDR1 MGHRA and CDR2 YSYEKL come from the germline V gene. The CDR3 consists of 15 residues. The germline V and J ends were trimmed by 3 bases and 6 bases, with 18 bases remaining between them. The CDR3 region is CASSHPVSQGFEQYL. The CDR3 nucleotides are TGCGCCAGCAGCCACCCAGTATCCCAGGGATTCGAGCAGTACCTC.

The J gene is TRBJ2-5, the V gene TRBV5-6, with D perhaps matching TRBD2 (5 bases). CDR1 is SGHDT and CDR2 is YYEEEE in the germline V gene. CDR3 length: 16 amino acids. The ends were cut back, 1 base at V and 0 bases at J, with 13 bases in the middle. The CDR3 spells CASSLPRAVYQETQYF. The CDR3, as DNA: TGTGCCAGCAGCTTGCCGCGAGCGGTGTACCAAGAGACCCAGTACTTC.

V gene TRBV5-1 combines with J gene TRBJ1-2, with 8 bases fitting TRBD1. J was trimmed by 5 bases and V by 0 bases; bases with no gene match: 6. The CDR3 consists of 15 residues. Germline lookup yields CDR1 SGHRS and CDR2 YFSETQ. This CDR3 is CASSLVPGGRYGYTF. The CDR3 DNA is TGCGCCAGCAGCTTGGTGCCAGGGGGCCGATATGGCTACACCTTC.